The rows below give T cell receptor beta chains drawn from one sample of a study of blood T cell repertoires in COVID-19. Libraries were prepared by immunoSEQ multiplex PCR; TCRdb keeps only in-frame clonotypes and omits some of them. The table shows fewer than 150,000 clones, with 85% to 90% occurring only once. Sequenced material: peripheral blood. The receptors come from a man between 65 and 80 years old who had recovered from COVID-19. CDR3s include the opening cysteine and the closing phenylalanine or tryptophan. D genes are given only for firm matches. The listing skips clone size in some rows; elsewhere it reads once, few, many or a size class.

j_call: TRBJ2-2
cdr3_length: 15
clone_size: once
d_call: TRBD1
v_call: TRBV9
cdr3_aa: CASSVRGSVTGELFF
cdr3_nt: TGTGCCAGCAGCGTCAGGGGGTCGGTCACCGGGGAGCTGTTTTTT

j_call: TRBJ2-3
cdr3_length: 19
clone_size: -
d_call: TRBD2
v_call: TRBV4-2
cdr3_aa: CASSQDMRVAGGPTDTQYF
cdr3_nt: TGTGCCAGCAGCCAAGATATGAGGGTAGCGGGAGGGCCGACAGATACGCAGTATTTT

j_call: TRBJ1-1
cdr3_length: 15
clone_size: -
d_call: -
v_call: TRBV11-2
cdr3_aa: CASSRAEFGGVEAFF
cdr3_nt: TGTGCCAGCAGCCGGGCAGAATTCGGGGGGGTTGAAGCTTTCTTT

j_call: TRBJ2-2
cdr3_length: 15
clone_size: -
d_call: -
v_call: TRBV5-1
cdr3_aa: CASSLAGEGTGELFF
cdr3_nt: TGCGCCAGCAGCTTGGCCGGAGAGGGCACCGGGGAGCTGTTTTTT

j_call: TRBJ2-4
cdr3_length: 19
clone_size: -
d_call: -
v_call: TRBV4-1
cdr3_aa: CASSRFEAPSLLAKNIQYF
cdr3_nt: TGCGCCAGCAGCCGGTTCGAGGCACCGTCTCTTCTAGCCAAAAACATTCAGTACTTC

j_call: TRBJ2-5
cdr3_length: 16
clone_size: -
d_call: -
v_call: TRBV21-1
cdr3_aa: CASTQGGLAGQETQYF
cdr3_nt: TGTGCCAGCACCCAGGGAGGACTAGCGGGACAAGAGACCCAGTACTTC

j_call: TRBJ1-6
cdr3_length: 15
clone_size: medium-sized
d_call: -
v_call: TRBV10-2
cdr3_aa: CASSRTARRGSPLHF
cdr3_nt: TGCGCCAGCAGTAGAACAGCCCGAAGGGGTTCACCCCTCCACTTT

j_call: TRBJ2-5
cdr3_length: 14
clone_size: -
d_call: -
v_call: TRBV30
cdr3_aa: CAWGPPGVGETQYF
cdr3_nt: TGTGCCTGGGGCCCACCGGGGGTCGGGGAGACCCAGTACTTC

j_call: TRBJ1-1
cdr3_length: 13
clone_size: -
d_call: -
v_call: TRBV7-9
cdr3_aa: CASSLAGNTEAFF
cdr3_nt: TGTGCCAGCAGCTTGGCGGGGAACACTGAAGCTTTCTTT

j_call: TRBJ1-2
cdr3_length: 15
clone_size: -
d_call: TRBD1
v_call: TRBV5-5
cdr3_aa: CASRRPGQGNYGYTF
cdr3_nt: TGTGCCAGCAGGCGACCGGGACAGGGGAACTATGGCTACACCTTC

j_call: TRBJ2-3
cdr3_length: 14
clone_size: -
d_call: -
v_call: TRBV9
cdr3_aa: CASSTLSGLDTQYF
cdr3_nt: TGTGCCAGCAGCACCCTCTCCGGACTTGATACGCAGTATTTT

j_call: TRBJ2-1
cdr3_length: 16
clone_size: once
d_call: TRBD2
v_call: TRBV27
cdr3_aa: CASRKAGVLLYNEQFF
cdr3_nt: TGTGCCAGCAGAAAAGCGGGAGTCTTACTCTACAATGAGCAGTTCTTC

j_call: TRBJ2-3
cdr3_length: 16
clone_size: -
d_call: TRBD1
v_call: TRBV28
cdr3_aa: CASSSPTGGNEDTQYF
cdr3_nt: TGTGCCAGCAGTTCGCCGACAGGGGGCAATGAAGATACGCAGTATTTT

j_call: TRBJ2-7
cdr3_length: 12
clone_size: -
d_call: -
v_call: TRBV30
cdr3_aa: CAWSKRDYEQYF
cdr3_nt: TGTGCCTGGAGTAAGAGGGACTACGAGCAGTACTTC

j_call: TRBJ2-7
cdr3_length: 16
clone_size: few
d_call: -
v_call: TRBV4-3
cdr3_aa: CASSQDNLAGSYEQYF
cdr3_nt: TGCGCCAGCAGCCAAGATAATTTAGCCGGGTCCTACGAGCAGTACTTC

j_call: TRBJ2-7
cdr3_length: 15
clone_size: few
d_call: -
v_call: TRBV6-5
cdr3_aa: CASSYSARVDYEQYF
cdr3_nt: TGTGCCAGCAGTTACTCGGCACGGGTGGACTACGAGCAGTACTTC

j_call: TRBJ2-3
cdr3_length: 17
clone_size: -
d_call: TRBD2
v_call: TRBV19
cdr3_aa: CASSIILAGGPEDTQYF
cdr3_nt: TGTGCCAGTAGTATAATCCTAGCGGGAGGGCCGGAAGATACGCAGTATTTT

j_call: TRBJ1-5
cdr3_length: 20
clone_size: -
d_call: TRBD1
v_call: TRBV7-8
cdr3_aa: CASSLRYDRVNRSSNQPQHF
cdr3_nt: TGTGCCAGCAGCCTACGCTACGACAGGGTAAATCGTTCTAGCAATCAGCCCCAGCATTTT

j_call: TRBJ2-2
cdr3_length: 14
clone_size: once
d_call: -
v_call: TRBV7-3
cdr3_aa: CASSRLGWAGELFF
cdr3_nt: TGTGCCAGCAGCAGACTCGGGTGGGCCGGGGAGCTGTTTTTT

j_call: TRBJ1-6
cdr3_length: 13
clone_size: -
d_call: -
v_call: TRBV6-1
cdr3_aa: CASSEVREGPLHF
cdr3_nt: TGTGCCAGCAGTGAAGTAAGGGAGGGACCCCTCCACTTT

j_call: TRBJ2-2
cdr3_length: 14
clone_size: once
d_call: -
v_call: TRBV29-1
cdr3_aa: CSVVGQSNTGELFF
cdr3_nt: TGCAGCGTTGTCGGACAGTCGAACACCGGGGAGCTGTTTTTT

j_call: TRBJ1-2
cdr3_length: 13
clone_size: few
d_call: TRBD1
v_call: TRBV2
cdr3_aa: CASREQGPYGYTF
cdr3_nt: TGTGCCAGCAGGGAACAGGGGCCCTATGGCTACACCTTC

j_call: TRBJ2-7
cdr3_length: 14
clone_size: -
d_call: -
v_call: TRBV6-5
cdr3_aa: CASSQGGSQRRQYF
cdr3_nt: TGTGCCAGCAGTCAGGGGGGATCCCAGAGACGGCAGTACTTC

j_call: TRBJ2-5
cdr3_length: 18
clone_size: -
d_call: -
v_call: TRBV7-8
cdr3_aa: CASSPERRGPLVGETQYF
cdr3_nt: TGTGCCAGCAGCCCAGAGCGGCGGGGGCCCTTGGTAGGGGAGACCCAGTACTTC

j_call: TRBJ1-4
cdr3_length: 15
clone_size: -
d_call: -
v_call: TRBV3-1/TRBV3-2
cdr3_aa: CASSQATGTDEKLFF
cdr3_nt: TGTGCCAGCAGCCAAGCTACTGGGACTGATGAAAAACTGTTTTTT

j_call: TRBJ2-7
cdr3_length: 13
clone_size: -
d_call: -
v_call: TRBV29-1
cdr3_aa: CSVEETQGYEQYF
cdr3_nt: TGCAGCGTTGAAGAAACACAGGGCTACGAGCAGTACTTC

j_call: TRBJ1-6
cdr3_length: 20
clone_size: -
d_call: -
v_call: TRBV23-1
cdr3_aa: CASSQSYGRGQLKYNSPLHF
cdr3_nt: TGCGCCAGCAGTCAATCGTACGGCCGCGGACAGCTAAAATATAATTCACCCCTCCACTTT

j_call: TRBJ1-6
cdr3_length: 15
clone_size: -
d_call: -
v_call: TRBV10-3
cdr3_aa: CAINNSGQPNSPLHF
cdr3_nt: TGTGCCATCAATAACTCGGGACAACCTAATTCACCCCTCCACTTT

j_call: TRBJ1-4
cdr3_length: 12
clone_size: -
d_call: -
v_call: TRBV18
cdr3_aa: CASSPAGEKLFF
cdr3_nt: TGTGCCAGCTCACCGGCTGGCGAAAAACTGTTTTTT

j_call: TRBJ2-5
cdr3_length: 17
clone_size: -
d_call: TRBD2
v_call: TRBV5-1
cdr3_aa: CASSRGLAGVHQETQYF
cdr3_nt: TGCGCCAGCAGCAGGGGACTAGCGGGGGTTCACCAAGAGACCCAGTACTTC

j_call: TRBJ1-5
cdr3_length: 13
clone_size: few
d_call: -
v_call: TRBV7-9
cdr3_aa: CASKGGGGQPQHF
cdr3_nt: TGTGCCAGCAAAGGGGGGGGAGGGCAGCCCCAGCATTTT

j_call: TRBJ1-3
cdr3_length: 13
clone_size: few
d_call: -
v_call: TRBV28
cdr3_aa: CASSGQSGNTIYF
cdr3_nt: TGTGCCAGCAGCGGACAGTCTGGAAACACCATATATTTT

j_call: TRBJ1-3
cdr3_length: 14
clone_size: -
d_call: -
v_call: TRBV6-5
cdr3_aa: CASSYSSSGNTIYF
cdr3_nt: TGTGCCAGCAGTTATTCTAGCTCTGGAAACACCATATATTTT

j_call: TRBJ2-1
cdr3_length: 15
clone_size: -
d_call: TRBD2
v_call: TRBV5-5
cdr3_aa: CASSSDGLASNEQFF
cdr3_nt: TGTGCCAGCAGCTCGGATGGACTAGCGTCCAATGAGCAGTTCTTC

j_call: TRBJ2-6
cdr3_length: 18
clone_size: few
d_call: -
v_call: TRBV5-1
cdr3_aa: CASSLGWTDLSGANVLTF
cdr3_nt: TGCGCCAGCAGCTTGGGATGGACAGACCTCTCTGGGGCCAACGTCCTGACTTTC

j_call: TRBJ2-1
cdr3_length: 16
clone_size: -
d_call: TRBD1
v_call: TRBV5-1
cdr3_aa: CASSFIGTGVYNEQFF
cdr3_nt: TGCGCCAGCAGCTTTATTGGGACAGGGGTATACAATGAGCAGTTCTTC

j_call: TRBJ2-3
cdr3_length: 16
clone_size: -
d_call: -
v_call: TRBV7-8
cdr3_aa: CASSPSLGTSTDTQYF
cdr3_nt: TGTGCCAGCAGCCCATCCCTTGGGACTAGCACAGATACGCAGTATTTT

j_call: TRBJ1-1
cdr3_length: 14
clone_size: -
d_call: -
v_call: TRBV19
cdr3_aa: CASSIWRANTEAFF
cdr3_nt: TGTGCCAGTAGTATTTGGAGGGCGAACACTGAAGCTTTCTTT

j_call: TRBJ2-5
cdr3_length: 16
clone_size: -
d_call: TRBD1
v_call: TRBV7-7
cdr3_aa: CASSKHGQGASETQYF
cdr3_nt: TGTGCCAGCAGCAAACACGGACAGGGGGCTAGTGAGACCCAGTACTTC

j_call: TRBJ2-7
cdr3_length: 13
clone_size: -
d_call: -
v_call: TRBV10-1
cdr3_aa: CAQPRPSTYEQYF
cdr3_nt: TGCGCCCAACCGCGGCCCTCAACCTACGAGCAGTACTTC

j_call: TRBJ2-2
cdr3_length: 14
clone_size: -
d_call: -
v_call: TRBV5-4
cdr3_aa: CASSLWAGSGELFF
cdr3_nt: TGTGCCAGCAGCTTGTGGGCGGGGTCCGGGGAGCTGTTTTTT

j_call: TRBJ2-5
cdr3_length: 17
clone_size: -
d_call: TRBD2
v_call: TRBV18
cdr3_aa: CASSPPFLAGAQETQYF
cdr3_nt: TGTGCCAGCTCACCACCTTTTTTGGCGGGAGCTCAAGAGACCCAGTACTTC

j_call: TRBJ1-1
cdr3_length: 15
clone_size: -
d_call: -
v_call: TRBV7-3
cdr3_aa: CASSLTGGSGTEAFF
cdr3_nt: TGTGCCAGCAGCTTAACCGGGGGGAGTGGTACTGAAGCTTTCTTT

j_call: TRBJ2-7
cdr3_length: 14
clone_size: -
d_call: -
v_call: TRBV18
cdr3_aa: CASSPPSLAYEQYF
cdr3_nt: TGTGCCAGCTCACCACCGTCACTAGCCTACGAGCAGTACTTC

j_call: TRBJ2-7
cdr3_length: 16
clone_size: -
d_call: TRBD2
v_call: TRBV6-5
cdr3_aa: CASSYGNLAGENRRYF
cdr3_nt: TGTGCCAGCAGTTACGGGAATCTAGCGGGAGAAAATCGCAGGTACTTC

j_call: TRBJ1-6
cdr3_length: 15
clone_size: -
d_call: -
v_call: TRBV4-1
cdr3_aa: CASSLAGPYNSPLHF
cdr3_nt: TGCGCCAGCAGCCTTGCGGGGCCATATAATTCACCCCTCCACTTT

j_call: TRBJ2-1
cdr3_length: 15
clone_size: once
d_call: -
v_call: TRBV9
cdr3_aa: CASSVVGGPYNEQFF
cdr3_nt: TGTGCCAGCAGCGTAGTTGGGGGCCCCTACAATGAGCAGTTCTTC

j_call: TRBJ1-6
cdr3_length: 15
clone_size: few
d_call: -
v_call: TRBV4-1
cdr3_aa: CASSQGQGGFSPLHF
cdr3_nt: TGCGCCAGCAGCCAAGGGCAGGGTGGATTTTCACCCCTCCACTTT

j_call: TRBJ2-2
cdr3_length: 19
clone_size: few
d_call: TRBD1
v_call: TRBV27
cdr3_aa: CASSLYHSRTGANTGELFF
cdr3_nt: TGTGCCAGCAGTCTCTACCACTCTAGGACAGGGGCGAACACCGGGGAGCTGTTTTTT

j_call: TRBJ1-1
cdr3_length: 16
clone_size: -
d_call: -
v_call: TRBV5-1
cdr3_aa: CASSLAGLGMNTEAFF
cdr3_nt: TGCGCCAGCAGCTTGGCAGGGTTGGGAATGAACACTGAAGCTTTCTTT

j_call: TRBJ1-2
cdr3_length: 13
clone_size: -
d_call: TRBD1
v_call: TRBV5-1
cdr3_aa: CASTLEAGGDYTF
cdr3_nt: TGCGCCAGCACCCTTGAGGCAGGGGGTGACTACACCTTC

j_call: TRBJ1-2
cdr3_length: 12
clone_size: few
d_call: TRBD1
v_call: TRBV2
cdr3_aa: CASRETGAGYTF
cdr3_nt: TGTGCCAGCAGGGAGACAGGGGCGGGCTACACCTTC

j_call: TRBJ1-5
cdr3_length: 15
clone_size: -
d_call: TRBD1
v_call: TRBV19
cdr3_aa: CASREDRGRDQPQHF
cdr3_nt: TGTGCCAGTAGGGAAGACAGGGGGCGAGATCAGCCCCAGCATTTT

j_call: TRBJ2-5
cdr3_length: 14
clone_size: -
d_call: TRBD2
v_call: TRBV4-1
cdr3_aa: CASKKREGPETQYF
cdr3_nt: TGCGCCAGCAAGAAAAGGGAGGGCCCAGAGACCCAGTACTTC

j_call: TRBJ1-2
cdr3_length: 13
clone_size: once
d_call: TRBD1
v_call: TRBV6-5
cdr3_aa: CASRNRGIDGYTF
cdr3_nt: TGTGCCAGCAGAAACAGGGGGATCGATGGCTACACCTTC

j_call: TRBJ1-1
cdr3_length: 16
clone_size: few
d_call: TRBD1
v_call: TRBV7-3
cdr3_aa: CASSLKGGTPYTEAFF
cdr3_nt: TGTGCCAGCAGCTTAAAAGGGGGCACACCATACACTGAAGCTTTCTTT

j_call: TRBJ1-4
cdr3_length: 14
clone_size: few
d_call: TRBD1
v_call: TRBV2
cdr3_aa: CASSRDRGYEKLFF
cdr3_nt: TGTGCCAGCTCCAGAGACAGGGGTTACGAAAAACTGTTTTTT

j_call: TRBJ2-2
cdr3_length: 14
clone_size: -
d_call: TRBD1
v_call: TRBV2
cdr3_aa: CASRRDRGVGELFF
cdr3_nt: TGTGCCAGCAGGAGGGACAGGGGCGTGGGGGAGCTGTTTTTT

j_call: TRBJ1-1
cdr3_length: 16
clone_size: -
d_call: -
v_call: TRBV30
cdr3_aa: CAWSARAGLGNTEAFF
cdr3_nt: TGTGCCTGGAGTGCTAGGGCAGGGCTAGGGAACACTGAAGCTTTCTTT